The 22 T cell receptor beta chains presented below share a single source sample, sequenced in a study of OX40 agonist ivuxolimab in advanced cancers. Sequencing used immunoSEQ multiplex PCR; TCRdb keeps in-frame clones, though not all of them. Counted here are around 60,000 clones, roughly 84% occurring once; the ten biggest clones make up around 0.99%. This sample comprised CD4+ or CD8+ T cells sorted from blood, obtained in a trial of the OX40 agonist ivuxolimab. Receptor source: an adult with an advanced solid tumor such as melanoma, head and neck, liver or kidney cancer.

This clone was detected only once. Written as DNA, the CDR3 is TGTGCCAGTAAGCAGGGGGTTCCCACTGAAGCTTTCTTT. The encoded protein is CASKQGVPTEAFF. The chain couples TRBV19 to TRBJ1-1, with 7 bases fitting TRBD1. The CDR3 runs to 13 residues. CDR1 is LNHDA, CDR2 SQIVND, per germline (reference sequence). Unmatched junction bases numbered 6, after V lost 7 bases and J lost 4 bases.

This chain links TRBV2 with TRBJ2-3, with D perhaps TRBD1 or TRBD2 (7 bases each). Between the trimmed V and J ends, which lost 7 bases and 1 base, there was a span of 15 bases. CDR1 SNHLY and CDR2 FYNNEI come from the germline V gene. The CDR3 runs 15 residues. CDR3 DNA: TGTGCCAGCACACTCAGGGGGGGCGGCACAGATACGCAGTATTTT. Amino acid sequence: CASTLRGGGTDTQYF.

The chain carries TRBV19 and TRBJ2-7, with D possibly being TRBD1 (6 bases). The CDR3 is made up of 14 amino acids. V was cut by 4 bases and J by 7 bases, with 17 bases left in between. The germline CDR1 and CDR2 sequences are LNHDA and SQIVND (reference sequence). DNA for the CDR3: TGTGCCAGTAGTAGTGGCAGGGGTCTTGATGAGCAGTACTTC. Translation: CASSSGRGLDEQYF. Supplemented by reference TRBV19 and TRBJ2-7, the full variable domain reads DGGITQSPKYLFRKEGQNVTLSCEQNLNHDAMYWYRQDPGQGLRLIYYSQIVNDFQKGDIAEGYSVSREKKESFPLTVTSAQKNPTAFYLCASSSGRGLDEQYFGPGTRLTVT.

The chain carries TRBV19 and TRBJ1-5; D remains unclear. Germline V lookup: CDR1 LNHDA, CDR2 SQIVND (reference sequence). CDR3 length equals 14 residues. The ends were cut back, 3 bases at V and 7 bases at J, with 13 bases in the middle. CDR3 in amino acids: CASSILGLGQPQHF. The CDR3 DNA reads as TGTGCCAGTAGTATTTTAGGGCTTGGGCAGCCCCAGCATTTT.

This chain uses TRBV5-6 with TRBJ1-2; D ambiguous. The CDR3 covers 14 residues. V shed 2 bases and J shed 0 bases, with 8 bases lying between them. Germline CDR1 is SGHDT and CDR2 is YYEEEE. The CDR3 DNA reads TGTGCCAGCAGCTTTTTGGGAGCTAACTATGGCTACACCTTC. The encoded protein is CASSFLGANYGYTF.

This sequence joins TRBV9 and TRBJ1-2, with D maybe TRBD1 (5 bases). Germline V gene data show CDR1 as SGDLS and CDR2 as YYNGEE. Trimming removed 0 bases at V and 4 bases at J, with 13 bases between. The CDR3 covers 15 residues. The CDR3 nucleotides are TGTGCCAGCAGCGTAGATCCGGGAGGGACCTATGGCTACACCTTC. Amino acid sequence: CASSVDPGGTYGYTF.

The chain recombines TRBV12-5 with TRBJ2-5, with TRBD1 matching 10 bases. V shed 4 bases and J 5 bases; nucleotides not matched to a gene: 1. The CDR3 runs to 13 residues. The germline V gene encodes CDR1 LGHNT and CDR2 FRNRAP. The CDR3 is CASGWDRGETQYF. In nucleotides, the CDR3 is TGTGCTAGTGGTTGGGACAGGGGTGAGACCCAGTACTTC.

The chain has TRBV2 and TRBJ1-6; D may be TRBD1 (6 bases). Germline V CDR1 and CDR2: SNHLY, FYNNEI. Trimming took 7 bases from V and 3 from J, leaving 13 bases between them. The CDR3 has 15 amino acids. CDR3 nucleotide sequence: TGTGCCAGCACCGGGACACCACTCTATAATTCACCCCTCCACTTT. Translating gives CASTGTPLYNSPLHF.

This sequence joins TRBV7-9 and TRBJ2-5; D is uncertain. Trimming pared 5 bases from V and 7 bases from J, leaving 5 bases between. From germline, CDR1 is SEHNR and CDR2 FQNEAQ (reference sequence). This CDR3 is 10 amino acids long. DNA for the CDR3: TGTGCCAGCAGCCGTGGGACCCAGTACTTC. Translating it yields CASSRGTQYF.

The V gene is TRBV9, the J gene TRBJ2-1; D tentatively fits TRBD1 or TRBD2 (6 bases each). CDR3 size: 15 residues. V was pared by 0 bases and J by 6 bases, with 13 bases between. CDR1 and CDR2 from the germline V gene are SGDLS and YYNGEE. CDR3 in amino acids: CASSVEGGRSNEQFF. The CDR3 DNA reads TGTGCCAGCAGCGTAGAGGGGGGCAGGAGCAATGAGCAGTTCTTC.

The rearrangement links TRBV5-4 to TRBJ2-2, with D maybe TRBD1 (6 bases). The V gene lost 2 bases and the J gene lost 4 bases, with 12 bases spanning the gap. CDR3 length: 15 amino acids. Germline loops: CDR1 SGHNT, CDR2 YYREEE (reference sequence). The CDR3 protein is CASSFGQRGTGELFF. The CDR3 DNA is TGTGCCAGCAGCTTTGGACAGAGAGGCACCGGGGAGCTGTTTTTT.

The V call is TRBV5-5, the J call TRBJ2-2, with a possible D match to TRBD2 (5 bases). Trimming removed 6 bases at V and 4 bases at J, with 16 bases between. CDR1 SGHKS and CDR2 YYEKEE come from the germline V gene (reference sequence). The CDR3 has 15 amino acids. CDR3 nucleotide sequence: TGTGCCAGCACCCCTGGGAGAGGACTCACCGGGGAGCTGTTTTTT. Its protein is CASTPGRGLTGELFF.

The chain links TRBV19 to TRBJ2-2; TRBD1 agrees at 7 bases. Trimming at V came to 1 base and at J to 5 bases, leaving 4 bases not matched to a gene. The germline V gene has CDR1 LNHDA and CDR2 SQIVND (reference sequence). This CDR3 contains 15 residues. The CDR3 region is CASSIGQGRTGELFF. The CDR3 nucleotides read TGTGCCAGTAGTATAGGACAGGGTAGGACCGGGGAGCTGTTTTTT.

The chain couples TRBV7-2 to TRBJ1-2; 9 bases are a match to TRBD1. The CDR3 sequence is 15 residues long. J lost 0 bases, V lost 3 bases, and 2 bases had no gene match. CDR1 SGHTA and CDR2 FQGNSA come from the germline V gene. DNA of the CDR3: TGTGCCAGCAGCTTTAGGGACAGGGCTAACTATGGCTACACCTTC. Its translation: CASSFRDRANYGYTF.

The rearrangement uses TRBV12-5 and TRBJ2-2; D gene unclear. Trimming left V 5 bases short and J 0 bases short, with 7 bases between. The CDR3 is 14 amino acids. The germline V gene encodes CDR1 LGHNT and CDR2 FRNRAP. CDR3 protein: CASGRQTNTGELFF. CDR3 nucleotides: TGTGCTAGTGGTCGACAAACGAACACCGGGGAGCTGTTTTTT.

V is TRBV5-6 and J is TRBJ2-2; D gene ambiguous. The CDR3 has 14 residues. Looked up from germline, CDR1 is SGHDT and CDR2 is YYEEEE. The ends were cut back, 2 bases at V and 0 bases at J, with 5 bases in the middle. In DNA, the CDR3 is TGTGCCAGCAGCTTATTGGCGAACACCGGGGAGCTGTTTTTT. Translating it yields CASSLLANTGELFF.

The chain uses TRBV11-2 and TRBJ2-3, with 15 positions matching TRBD2. J was trimmed by 0 bases and V by 5 bases; bases with no gene match: 9. The CDR3 has 19 amino acids. From germline, CDR1 is SGHAT and CDR2 FQNNGV. CDR3 amino acids: CASSAPGLAGGYSTDTQYF. Written as DNA, the CDR3 is TGTGCCAGCAGCGCTCCGGGACTAGCGGGGGGCTATAGCACAGATACGCAGTATTTT.

V and J are TRBV14 and TRBJ1-3; TRBD1 aligns across 10 bases. V shed 3 bases and J 0 bases; nucleotides not matched to a gene: 2. This CDR3 has 16 amino acids. Per germline, CDR1 SGHDN and CDR2 FVKESK. For the CDR3, the DNA is TGTGCCAGCAGCCATCGGACAGGGGGCTCTGGAAACACCATATATTTT. Translating it yields CASSHRTGGSGNTIYF.

The chain combines TRBV5-1 with TRBJ1-1; D is possibly TRBD1 (6 bases). The CDR3 consists of 14 residues. Germline CDR1 is SGHRS and CDR2 is YFSETQ. The V end was cut by 8 bases, the J end by 0 bases, with 14 bases between. Written as DNA, the CDR3 is TGCGCCAGTAACCAACAGGGTGTGAACACTGAAGCTTTCTTT. This codes for CASNQQGVNTEAFF.

The J gene is TRBJ1-1, the V gene TRBV7-2; D is unresolved. V dropped 5 bases and J dropped 4 bases, with 11 bases sitting between them. The CDR3 has 13 amino acids. CDR1 is SGHTA and CDR2 is FQGNSA in the germline V gene. The CDR3 sequence is CASSPEVVTEAFF. The DNA of the CDR3 is TGTGCCAGCAGCCCCGAAGTTGTCACTGAAGCTTTCTTT. The full variable domain, with the rest looked up from reference TRBV7-2 and TRBJ1-1, is GAGVSQSPSNKVTEKGKDVELRCDPISGHTALYWYRQSLGQGLEFLIYFQGNSAPDKSGLPSDRFSAERTGGSVSTLTIQRTQQEDSAVYLCASSPEVVTEAFFGQGTRLTVV.

This clone occurred a few times. The chain carries TRBV19 and TRBJ1-1; D not certain. Per the germline V gene, CDR1 is LNHDA and CDR2 is SQIVND (reference sequence). V lost 8 bases and J 2 bases, leaving 9 bases between the germline ends. The CDR3 length is 12 residues. CDR3 bases: TGTGCCAGTTTAGGGCTAAACACTGAAGCTTTCTTT. It encodes CASLGLNTEAFF.

V is TRBV29-1 and J is TRBJ1-5; weak D call: TRBD1 (5 bases). V lost 7 bases, J lost 1 base, and 11 bases lay in between. The V gene's germline CDR1 is SQVTM and CDR2 ANQGSEA. The CDR3 is 13 amino acids. CDR3 sequence (DNA): TGCAGCGCCGGCGGGGGAAGCAATCAGCCCCAGCATTTT. This codes for CSAGGGSNQPQHF.